This passage covers 17 T cell receptor beta chains from one sample sequenced in a study of T cells in Graves' hyperthyroidism and ophthalmopathy. The investigators amplified TCR beta CDR3 regions from RNA transcripts. A first-round RT-PCR of the TCR CDR3 used the HTBI primer set. TCRdb re-derived calls from the multiplex PCR reads in MiXCR, one entry per CDR3 protein. The sample yields about 290,000 distinct CDR3 sequences, roughly 13% seen once. Sequenced sample: blood. These receptors all come from a woman aged 40 to 50 with Graves' hyperthyroidism.

This clonotype showed up many times. V is TRBV6-2 or TRBV6-3 and J is TRBJ1-1; D possibly corresponds to TRBD1 (5 bases). Deletions cut 8 bases from V and 6 bases from J, with 16 bases between. In germline, CDR1 is MNHEY, CDR2 SVGEGT. The length of the CDR3 is 13 residues. CDR3 DNA sequence: TGTGCCAGCTCTGAGGGGCAAATTTCTGAAGCTTTCTTT. The encoded protein is CASSEGQISEAFF.

Ten or more counts support this clonotype. The chain couples TRBV19 to TRBJ1-2; D remains unclear. Per the germline V gene, CDR1 is LNHDA and CDR2 is SQIVND (reference sequence). Trimming left V 0 bases short and J 4 bases short, with 15 bases between. This CDR3 is built from 16 residues. The CDR3 DNA reads as TGTGCCAGTAGTATAGATGTTGGCAGTCTGAGCTATGGCTACACCTTC. This encodes CASSIDVGSLSYGYTF.

This clonotype occurred many times. This chain joins TRBV2 and TRBJ1-1; 8 positions match TRBD1. The germline V gene has CDR1 SNHLY and CDR2 FYNNEI. The CDR3 has 16 amino acids. Trimming removed 7 bases from V and 0 bases from J; junction bases left unmatched: 10. This CDR3 reads CASKNDRGPLNTEAFF. The CDR3 DNA is TGTGCCAGCAAGAATGACAGGGGCCCCTTGAACACTGAAGCTTTCTTT.

This clonotype appeared many times. The gene calls are TRBV20-1 and TRBJ2-3; 8 bases fit TRBD2. V lost 3 bases to trimming and J lost 0 bases; unmatched junction nucleotides: 5. Germline-derived CDR1 and CDR2 are DFQATT and SNEGSKA (reference sequence). The CDR3 totals 15 residues. The DNA for the CDR3 is TGCAGTGCTAGCCTCAGCGGGAGAAGCACAGATACGCAGTATTTT. This encodes CSASLSGRSTDTQYF.

This clonotype was detected many times. CDR3 sequence reads: CASSSPDSRLTEAFF. DNA of the CDR3: TGTGCCAGCAGTTCTCCGGACAGTAGACTCACTGAAGCTTTCTTT. V is TRBV12-3 or TRBV12-4 and J is TRBJ1-1; D perhaps matches TRBD1 (6 bases). Trimming pared 4 bases from V and 4 bases from J, leaving 16 bases between. The CDR3 has 15 residues.

Many counts were recorded for this clonotype. V and J are TRBV7-9 and TRBJ2-7; D may be TRBD1 or TRBD2 (5 bases each). The ends were cut back, 10 bases at V and 0 bases at J, with 22 bases in the middle. The CDR3 has 16 residues. Germline CDR1 reads SEHNR; CDR2 reads FQNEAQ (reference sequence). The CDR3 DNA is TGTGCCACCTCTAGAGGGGCGACCGACAGCTCCTACGAGCAGTACTTC. It is translated as CATSRGATDSSYEQYF.

A note on this clonotype: A much larger clone lies a single base off, so this may be a read error. V and J are TRBV2 and TRBJ1-5, with D possibly TRBD1 on 5 matching bases. Germline CDR1 reads SNHLY; CDR2 reads FYNNEI. The CDR3 covers 13 residues. CDR3 amino acids: CASGDSPNQPQHF. CDR3 in DNA: TGTGCCAGCGGTGACAGCCCTAATCAGCCCCAGCATTTT.

V gene TRBV12-3 or TRBV12-4 combines with J gene TRBJ2-1, with D possibly being TRBD2 (5 bases). The CDR3 covers 15 residues. The ends were cut back, 6 bases at V and 6 bases at J, with 18 bases in the middle. CDR3 DNA: TGTGCCAGCAGCCGGATCGGCGGGCGTCTCAATGAGCAGTTCTTC. This sequence encodes CASSRIGGRLNEQFF.

At least ten counts were recorded for this clonotype. This chain connects TRBV11-2 to TRBJ2-2, with D perhaps TRBD1 (6 bases). The CDR3 consists of 16 residues. V shed 5 bases and J shed 6 bases, with 19 bases lying between them. Per germline, CDR1 SGHAT and CDR2 FQNNGV. CDR3 coding DNA: TGTGCCAGCAGCCCCCTTACAGGGTTCAGGTCCGGGGAGCTGTTTTTT. Translated, it gives CASSPLTGFRSGELFF. Full variable domain (remainder filled in from reference TRBV11-2 and TRBJ2-2): EAGVAQSPRYKIIEKRQSVAFWCNPISGHATLYWYQQILGQGPKLLIQFQNNGVVDDSQLPKDRFSAERLKGVDSTLKIQPAKLEDSAVYLCASSPLTGFRSGELFFGEGSRLTVL.

This rearrangement joins TRBV18 to TRBJ1-4; 8 nucleotides align to TRBD1. This CDR3 spans 13 amino acids. The V and J ends lost 6 bases and 8 bases, in that order; junction bases with no gene match: 5. Germline loops: CDR1 KGHSH, CDR2 LQKENI. CDR3 loop: CASSTGEGEKLFF. The CDR3 DNA reads TGTGCCAGCTCGACAGGGGAGGGGGAAAAACTGTTTTTT.

The V and J genes are TRBV24-1 and TRBJ2-1; possibly TRBD2 for D (6 bases). The V end was cut by 9 bases, the J end by 7 bases, with 12 bases between. This CDR3 contains 12 residues. In germline, CDR1 is KGHDR, CDR2 SFDVKD. DNA for the CDR3: TGTGCCACCGAGGACTATTTTAATGAGCAGTTCTTC. Protein product: CATEDYFNEQFF.

The chain uses TRBV6-9 and TRBJ2-7, with D possibly TRBD2 on 5 matching bases. Germline-derived CDR1 and CDR2 are MNHGY and SVAAGI. Trimming removed 6 bases at V and 6 bases at J, with 21 bases between. The CDR3 spans 15 residues. The CDR3 sequence is CASRLKETTAIEQYF. CDR3 sequence (DNA): TGTGCCAGCAGGCTAAAAGAGACTACAGCGATCGAGCAGTACTTC.

This clonotype was detected only a few times. The chain uses TRBV7-9 and TRBJ2-5; D remains unclear. Trimming stripped 5 bases from V and 2 bases from J, with 15 bases between. This CDR3 has 15 amino acids. The germline CDR1 and CDR2 sequences are SEHNR and FQNEAQ (reference sequence). CDR3 bases: TGTGCCAGCAGCCTGATTCCAGTGGCGCAAGAGACCCAGTACTTC. Amino acids: CASSLIPVAQETQYF.

This clonotype showed up many times. The chain employs TRBV12-3 or TRBV12-4 and TRBJ1-5; D not resolved. This CDR3 spans 13 amino acids. V gave up 2 bases and J gave up 5 bases, with 7 bases separating them. The CDR3, as DNA: TGTGCCAGCAGTTTACAGCCTTATCAGCCCCAGCATTTT. Encoded protein: CASSLQPYQPQHF.

This clonotype was detected a few times. The rearrangement joins TRBV7-9 to TRBJ1-1; possibly TRBD1 for D (6 bases). The germline V and J ends were trimmed by 5 bases and 4 bases, with 20 bases remaining between them. CDR3 length: 16 amino acids. The germline V gene encodes CDR1 SEHNR and CDR2 FQNEAQ (reference sequence). The DNA of the CDR3 is TGTGCCAGCAGCCACCTGGGCGGCAGGGGTGCCACTGAAGCTTTCTTT. Translated, it gives CASSHLGGRGATEAFF.

This clonotype was seen at least ten times. The chain joins TRBV12-3 or TRBV12-4 to TRBJ2-2; D is uncertain. The V end was cut by 7 bases, the J end by 1 base, with 16 bases between. The length of the CDR3 is 16 residues. In nucleotides, the CDR3 is TGTGCCAGCAACCAAGGCCGGAGAATGAACACCGGGGAGCTGTTTTTT. Protein product: CASNQGRRMNTGELFF.

This clonotype has just a few counts. The chain links TRBV19 to TRBJ2-7; D unresolved. V lost 2 bases and J lost 2, with 7 bases in between. This CDR3 comprises 13 residues. Germline CDR1 and CDR2: LNHDA and SQIVND (reference sequence). The CDR3 DNA follows: TGTGCCAGTAGTATAAGTTTTCCCTACGAGCAGTACTTC. This translates into CASSISFPYEQYF.